The 3 T cell receptor beta chains below all came from one sample that was sequenced in a study of glioma-infiltrating T cells. TCR alpha and beta CDR3 regions were amplified from RNA using iRepertoire nested multiplex PCR. MiXCR, applied by TCRdb to the multiplex PCR reads, yields one record per CDR3 protein. The repertoire has approximately 88,000 distinct CDR3 sequences, about 23% of them found once; the top ten carry roughly 6.7%. The sample consisted of glioma tissue, nonneoplastic brain tissue, or PBMCs (not recorded which). Every receptor here comes from a human donor with low-grade glioma or glioblastoma, undergoing nonglioma brain surgery, or in good health (not recorded which).

Points on this clonotype: This may arise from a read error, as a much more abundant clone is one base away. No conserved phenylalanine or tryptophan is present at the end of the CDR3, so a read error is the likely explanation. The chain joins TRBV3-1 to TRBJ1-2, with D possibly being TRBD1 (5 bases). Germline CDR1 reads LGHDT; CDR2 reads YNNKEL (reference sequence). The V and J ends lost 3 bases and 6 bases respectively, with 17 bases between them. The CDR3 covers 15 residues. The CDR3 here is CASSHRGGEGDGYTL. Written as DNA, the CDR3 is TGTGCCAGCAGCCATCGGGGGGGGGAGGGCGATGGCTACACCCTC.

The chain has TRBV19 and TRBJ1-1; no clear D gene. Trimming removed 8 bases at V and 3 bases at J, with 7 bases between. The CDR3 loop spans 11 amino acids. Germline lookup yields CDR1 LNHDA and CDR2 SQIVND (reference sequence). The CDR3 spells CASGWDTEAFF. Here the CDR3 DNA reads TGTGCCAGTGGATGGGACACTGAAGCTTTCTTT.

In this sample, this clonotype turned up many times. The chain uses TRBV6-1 and TRBJ2-1; the D call may be TRBD1 or TRBD2 (6 bases each). This CDR3 is built from 16 residues. Per germline, CDR1 MNHNS and CDR2 SASEGT. Deletions cut 4 bases from V and 0 bases from J, with 13 bases between. In nucleotides, the CDR3 is TGTGCCAGCAGTGTAGCGGCCAGGGGCTCCTACAATGAGCAGTTCTTC. Translated: CASSVAARGSYNEQFF.